The 3 T cell receptor beta chains listed next were all sequenced from one sample in a study of blood T cells in healthy people across ages. Combining a sample-barcoded 5' primer with a J-beta primer mix, a second PCR ran for about 7 to 11 cycles. One entry per CDR3 protein, called by TCRdb with MiXCR from the 5' RACE reads. The sample yields fewer than 750,000 distinct CDR3 sequences, around 50% seen once. The sample consisted of blood. These receptors came from an elderly man in good health.

The chain combines TRBV7-2 with TRBJ1-1, with a weak D call TRBD1 (6 bases). V dropped 3 bases and J dropped 1 base, with 9 bases sitting between them. This CDR3 spans 14 amino acids. Germline V gives CDR1 SGHTA, CDR2 FQGNSA. The CDR3 coding sequence is TGTGCCAGCAGCTTTCTGGGGGCGAACACTGAAGCTTTCTTT. It encodes CASSFLGANTEAFF.

About this clonotype itself: A much larger clonotype is one base distant, so this may be a read error. This chain uses TRBV7-9 with TRBJ2-5; a possible D gene is TRBD2 (6 bases). The CDR3 covers 14 residues. Germline V gives CDR1 SEHNR, CDR2 FQNEAQ (reference sequence). The V and J ends lost 8 bases and 5 bases respectively, with 18 bases between them. CDR3 nucleotide sequence: TGTGCCAGCGGCACCCCGACTAGTACGGAGACCCAGTACTTC. Protein: CASGTPTSTETQYF.

The chain combines TRBV20-1 with TRBJ1-1, with a possible D match to TRBD1 (5 bases). This CDR3 has 14 residues. Germline V gives CDR1 DFQATT, CDR2 SNEGSKA (reference sequence). Trimming pared 0 bases from V and 5 bases from J, leaving 13 bases between. The CDR3 DNA is TGCAGTGCTAGAGATCCGGGGGAGCGGACTGAAGCTTTCTTT. This codes for CSARDPGERTEAFF.